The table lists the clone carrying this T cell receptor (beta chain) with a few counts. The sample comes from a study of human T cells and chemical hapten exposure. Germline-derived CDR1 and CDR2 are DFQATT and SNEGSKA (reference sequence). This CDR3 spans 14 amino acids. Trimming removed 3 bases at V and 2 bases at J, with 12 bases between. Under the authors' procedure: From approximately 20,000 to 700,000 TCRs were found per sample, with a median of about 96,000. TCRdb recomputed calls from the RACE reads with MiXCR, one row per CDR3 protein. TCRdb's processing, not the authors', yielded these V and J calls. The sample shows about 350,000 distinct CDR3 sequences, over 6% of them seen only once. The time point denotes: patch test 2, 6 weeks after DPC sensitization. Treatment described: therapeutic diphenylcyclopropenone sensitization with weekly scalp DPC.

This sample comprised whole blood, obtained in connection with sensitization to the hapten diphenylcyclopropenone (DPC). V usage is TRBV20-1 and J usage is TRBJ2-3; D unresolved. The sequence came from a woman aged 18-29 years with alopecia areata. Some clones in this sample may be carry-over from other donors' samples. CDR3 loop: CSARGGGITDTQYF. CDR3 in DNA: TGCAGTGCTAGGGGCGGCGGAATCACAGATACGCAGTATTTT.